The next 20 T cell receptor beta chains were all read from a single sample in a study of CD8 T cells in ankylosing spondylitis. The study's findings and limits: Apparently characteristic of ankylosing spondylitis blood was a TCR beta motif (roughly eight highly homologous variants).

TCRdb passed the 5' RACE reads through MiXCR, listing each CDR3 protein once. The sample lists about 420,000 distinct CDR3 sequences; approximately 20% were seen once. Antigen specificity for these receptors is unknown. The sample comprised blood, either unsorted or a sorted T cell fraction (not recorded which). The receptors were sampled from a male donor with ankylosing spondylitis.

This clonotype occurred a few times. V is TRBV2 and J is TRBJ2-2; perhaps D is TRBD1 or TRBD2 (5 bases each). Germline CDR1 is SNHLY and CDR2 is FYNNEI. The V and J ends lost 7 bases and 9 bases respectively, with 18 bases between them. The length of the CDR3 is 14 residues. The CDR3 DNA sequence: TGTGCCAGCAAGGACGGGGCGGGCTTCAGGGAGCTGTTTTTT. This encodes CASKDGAGFRELFF.

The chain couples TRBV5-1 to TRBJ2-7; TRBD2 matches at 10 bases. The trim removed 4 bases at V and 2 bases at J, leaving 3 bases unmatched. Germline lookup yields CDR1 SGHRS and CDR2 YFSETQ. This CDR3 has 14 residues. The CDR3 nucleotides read TGCGCCAGCAGCGAGGGACTAGCGACCTACGAGCAGTACTTC. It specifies CASSEGLATYEQYF.

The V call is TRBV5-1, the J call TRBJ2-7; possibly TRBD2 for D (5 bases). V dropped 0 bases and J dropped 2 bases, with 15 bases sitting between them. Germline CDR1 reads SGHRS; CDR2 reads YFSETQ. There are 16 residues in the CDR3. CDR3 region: CASSLGARTSTYEQYF. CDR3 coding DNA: TGCGCCAGCAGCTTGGGCGCCAGGACTTCAACCTACGAGCAGTACTTC.

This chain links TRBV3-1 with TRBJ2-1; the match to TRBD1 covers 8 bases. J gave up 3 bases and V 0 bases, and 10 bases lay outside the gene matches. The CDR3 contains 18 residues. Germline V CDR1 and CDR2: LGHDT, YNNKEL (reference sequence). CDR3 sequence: CASSQDLTGRGHYNEQFF. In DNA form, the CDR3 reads TGTGCCAGCAGCCAAGATTTAACCGGCAGGGGGCACTACAATGAGCAGTTCTTC.

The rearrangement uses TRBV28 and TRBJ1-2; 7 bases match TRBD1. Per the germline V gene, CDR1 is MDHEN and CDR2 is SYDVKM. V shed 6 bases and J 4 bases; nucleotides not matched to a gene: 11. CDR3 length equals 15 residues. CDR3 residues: CASSAGGAQVYGYTF. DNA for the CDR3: TGTGCCAGCAGCGCAGGGGGGGCGCAGGTCTATGGCTACACCTTC.

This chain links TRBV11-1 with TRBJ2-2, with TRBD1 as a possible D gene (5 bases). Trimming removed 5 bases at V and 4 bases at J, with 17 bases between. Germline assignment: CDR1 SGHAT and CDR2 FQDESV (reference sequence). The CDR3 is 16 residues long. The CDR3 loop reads CASSPWPPGRTGELFF. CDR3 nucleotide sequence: TGTGCCAGCAGCCCCTGGCCGCCAGGGCGCACCGGGGAGCTGTTTTTT.

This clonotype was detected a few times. CDR3 sequence: CASSSKRERGTDTQYF. The CDR3 DNA sequence: TGTGCCAGCAGCTCCAAGCGGGAACGCGGCACAGATACGCAGTATTTT. V is TRBV9 and J is TRBJ2-3; 7 positions match TRBD2. This CDR3 contains 16 residues. With 4 bases clipped from V and 1 base from J, the junction kept 9 bases outside the gene matches. CDR1 is SGDLS, CDR2 YYNGEE, per germline.

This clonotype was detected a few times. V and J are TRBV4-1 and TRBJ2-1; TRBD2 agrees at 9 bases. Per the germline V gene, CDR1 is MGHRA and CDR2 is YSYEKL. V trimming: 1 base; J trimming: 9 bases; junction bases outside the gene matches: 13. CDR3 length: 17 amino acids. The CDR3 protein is CASSQVGGRVLIGEQFF. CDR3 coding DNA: TGCGCCAGCAGCCAAGTAGGCGGGAGGGTTTTAATCGGTGAGCAGTTCTTC.

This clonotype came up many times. The CDR3 reads CASSPLTADTQYF. CDR3 coding DNA: TGTGCCAGCAGTCCCCTCACCGCAGATACGCAGTATTTT. The rearrangement uses TRBV6-1 and TRBJ2-3; D is unclear. Trimming took off 5 bases at V and 4 bases at J, with 10 bases between the two ends. This CDR3 spans 13 amino acids. CDR1 MNHNS and CDR2 SASEGT come from the germline V gene.

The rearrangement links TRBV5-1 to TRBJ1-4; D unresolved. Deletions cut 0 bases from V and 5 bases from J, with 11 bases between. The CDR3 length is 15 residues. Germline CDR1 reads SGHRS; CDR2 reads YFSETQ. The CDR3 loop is CASSLALGENEKLFF. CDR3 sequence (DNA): TGCGCCAGCAGCTTGGCCCTCGGAGAGAATGAAAAACTGTTTTTT.

This CDR3 reads CASLLAPWGTGELFF. CDR3 DNA sequence: TGTGCCAGCCTCCTAGCGCCCTGGGGGACCGGGGAGCTGTTTTTT. The genes are TRBV28 and TRBJ2-2, with a tentative D call TRBD2 (6 bases). This CDR3 has 15 residues. Germline CDR1 MDHEN, CDR2 SYDVKM. Between the trimmed V and J ends, which lost 8 bases and 5 bases, there was a span of 18 bases.

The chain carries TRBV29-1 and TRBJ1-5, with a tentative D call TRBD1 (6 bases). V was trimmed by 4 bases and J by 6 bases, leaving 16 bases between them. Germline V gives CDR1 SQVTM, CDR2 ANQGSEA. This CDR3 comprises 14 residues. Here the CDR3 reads CSVGGGINGQPQHF. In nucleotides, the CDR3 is TGCAGCGTTGGGGGGGGCATCAACGGTCAGCCCCAGCATTTT.

The DNA of the CDR3 is TGTGCCAGCAGCTTAGGGTCCGGGGACTCCTGGAGAACAGATACGCAGTATTTT. Its translation is CASSLGSGDSWRTDTQYF. This chain links TRBV7-8 with TRBJ2-3; TRBD2 is a possible D gene (6 bases). CDR1 SGHVS and CDR2 FQNEAQ come from the germline V gene. Trimming pared 1 base from V and 3 bases from J, leaving 20 bases between. The CDR3 extends over 18 amino acids.

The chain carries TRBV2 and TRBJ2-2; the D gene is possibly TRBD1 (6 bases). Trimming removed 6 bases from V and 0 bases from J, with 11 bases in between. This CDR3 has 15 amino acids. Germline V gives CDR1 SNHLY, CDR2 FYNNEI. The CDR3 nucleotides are TGTGCCAGCAGAATACAGGGAACGAACACCGGGGAGCTGTTTTTT. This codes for CASRIQGTNTGELFF.

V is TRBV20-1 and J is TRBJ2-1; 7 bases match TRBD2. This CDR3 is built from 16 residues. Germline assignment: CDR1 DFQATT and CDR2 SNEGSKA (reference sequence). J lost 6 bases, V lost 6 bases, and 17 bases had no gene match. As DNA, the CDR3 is TGCAGTGCCAGTGGGCGGGTAGCGGGTCTATCCAATGAGCAGTTCTTC. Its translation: CSASGRVAGLSNEQFF.

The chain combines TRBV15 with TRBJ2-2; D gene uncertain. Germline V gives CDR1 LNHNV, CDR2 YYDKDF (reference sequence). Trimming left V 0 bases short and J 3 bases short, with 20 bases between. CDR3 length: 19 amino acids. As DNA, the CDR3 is TGTGCCACCAGCAGAGACCGAAACCCCCCCCCCGGTTACACCGGGGAGCTGTTTTTT. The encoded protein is CATSRDRNPPPGYTGELFF.

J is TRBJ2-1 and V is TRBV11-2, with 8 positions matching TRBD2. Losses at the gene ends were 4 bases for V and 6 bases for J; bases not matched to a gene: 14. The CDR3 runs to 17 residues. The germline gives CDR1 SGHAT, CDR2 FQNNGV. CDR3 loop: CASSSAPSGRPLNEQFF. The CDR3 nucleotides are TGTGCCAGCAGCTCGGCCCCCAGCGGGAGACCCCTCAATGAGCAGTTCTTC.

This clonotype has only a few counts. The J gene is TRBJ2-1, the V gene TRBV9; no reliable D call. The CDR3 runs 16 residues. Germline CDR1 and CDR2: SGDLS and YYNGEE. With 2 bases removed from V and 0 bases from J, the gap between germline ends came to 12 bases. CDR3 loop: CASSVGLASSYNEQFF. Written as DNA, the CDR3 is TGTGCCAGCAGCGTCGGTCTTGCAAGCTCCTACAATGAGCAGTTCTTC. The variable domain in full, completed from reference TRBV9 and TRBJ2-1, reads DSGVTQTPKHLITATGQRVTLRCSPRSGDLSVYWYQQSLDQGLQFLIQYYNGEERAKGNILERFSAQQFPDLHSELNLSSLELGDSALYFCASSVGLASSYNEQFFGPGTRLTVL.

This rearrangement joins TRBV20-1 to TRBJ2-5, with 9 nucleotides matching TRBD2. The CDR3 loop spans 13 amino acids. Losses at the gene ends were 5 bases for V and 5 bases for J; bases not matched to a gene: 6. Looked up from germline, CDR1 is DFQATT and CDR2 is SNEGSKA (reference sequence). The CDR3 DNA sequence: TGCAGTGCTCCCGGACTAGCGAGTGAGACCCAGTACTTC. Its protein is CSAPGLASETQYF.

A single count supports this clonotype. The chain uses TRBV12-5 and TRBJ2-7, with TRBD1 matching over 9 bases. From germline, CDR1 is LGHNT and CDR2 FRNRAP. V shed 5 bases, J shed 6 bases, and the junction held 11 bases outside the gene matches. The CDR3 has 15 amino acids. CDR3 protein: CASGRGTGPPGEQYF. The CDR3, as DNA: TGTGCTAGTGGTAGGGGGACAGGGCCTCCAGGCGAGCAGTACTTC.